The 23 T cell receptor beta chains below come from one sample, sequenced in a study of Ad26.COV2.S vaccination and SARS-CoV-2 variants. Treatment denoted: 15 to 20 received Ad26.COV2.S at low or high dose, single or two shots; 5 received placebo; per-sample allocation not given. The samples date from day 63 after the first vaccine or placebo injection. Measured with immunoSEQ multiplex PCR; TCRdb has only the in-frame clones, and not every one. The repertoire holds approximately 500,000 clones, with around nine tenths as singletons. The specimen comprised peripheral blood, sampled in a trial of Ad26.COV2.S vaccine versus placebo. The receptors stem from a person between 18 and 60 years old who received the Ad26.COV2.S COVID-19 vaccine or a placebo.

The chain has TRBV11-2 and TRBJ1-4; D is uncertain. The V end was cut by 1 base, the J end by 7 bases, with 19 bases between. Germline assignment: CDR1 SGHAT and CDR2 FQNNGV. The CDR3 runs to 17 residues. The chain's CDR3 is CASSLGQGFGSREKLFF. As DNA, the CDR3 is TGTGCCAGCAGCTTAGGGCAAGGGTTTGGAAGTCGTGAAAAACTGTTTTTT.

The chain links TRBV11-2 to TRBJ1-6; unclear D gene. Germline V gives CDR1 SGHAT, CDR2 FQNNGV. Trimming removed 0 bases from V and 9 bases from J, with 6 bases in between. The CDR3 is made up of 13 amino acids. CDR3 amino acids: CASSLDRGSPLHF. DNA for the CDR3: TGTGCCAGCAGCTTAGATCGGGGTTCACCCCTCCACTTT.

This chain connects TRBV19 to TRBJ2-7; the D call may be TRBD1 or TRBD2 (6 bases each). The V gene lost 6 bases and the J gene lost 3 bases, with 18 bases spanning the gap. The CDR3 length is 15 residues. Germline V gives CDR1 LNHDA, CDR2 SQIVND (reference sequence). The CDR3 nucleotides read TGTGCCAGTAGGGAACAGGGAGGCAGGAACTACGAGCAGTACTTC. Amino acid sequence: CASREQGGRNYEQYF.

V usage is TRBV7-3 and J usage is TRBJ1-6; D gene unclear. Germline loops: CDR1 SGHTA, CDR2 FQGTGA. V was clipped by 2 bases and J by 3 bases, with 8 bases between them. This CDR3 has 15 amino acids. Written as DNA, the CDR3 is TGTGCCAGCAGCTTAGGAGAGCTCTATAATTCACCCCTCCACTTT. This translates into CASSLGELYNSPLHF. Looking up the rest from reference TRBV7-3 and TRBJ1-6 gives the full variable domain: GAGVSQTPSNKVTEKGKYVELRCDPISGHTALYWYRQSLGQGPEFLIYFQGTGAADDSGLPNDRFFAVRPEGSVSTLKIQRTERGDSAVYLCASSLGELYNSPLHFGNGTRLTVT.

This clone was observed once. This rearrangement joins TRBV4-1 to TRBJ1-1; D gene uncertain. The CDR3 loop spans 15 amino acids. Trimming pared 0 bases from V and 5 bases from J, leaving 13 bases between. Germline V CDR1 and CDR2: MGHRA, YSYEKL. This CDR3 reads CASSQEGGISTEAFF. As DNA, the CDR3 is TGCGCCAGCAGCCAAGAGGGCGGGATAAGTACTGAAGCTTTCTTT.

The chain combines TRBV6-5 with TRBJ2-1, with D perhaps TRBD2 (6 bases). This CDR3 has 15 amino acids. V lost 6 bases to trimming and J lost 4 bases, with 16 bases between them. CDR1 is MNHEY, CDR2 SVGAGI, per germline. The CDR3: CASRPPGLSYNEQFF. The CDR3 nucleotides read TGTGCCAGCAGGCCGCCGGGACTCTCATACAATGAGCAGTTCTTC.

This clone occurred a few times. The chain joins TRBV19 to TRBJ1-5; 7 nucleotides align to TRBD1. Germline V gene lookup returns CDR1 LNHDA and CDR2 SQIVND (reference sequence). With V trimmed by 7 bases and J by 4 bases, 7 bases remained unmatched. This CDR3 has 14 amino acids. Here the CDR3 DNA reads TGTGCCAGTACCAAAGGGACAGATAATCAGCCCCAGCATTTT. This encodes CASTKGTDNQPQHF. Filled out from reference TRBV19 and TRBJ1-5, the complete variable domain reads DGGITQSPKYLFRKEGQNVTLSCEQNLNHDAMYWYRQDPGQGLRLIYYSQIVNDFQKGDIAEGYSVSREKKESFPLTVTSAQKNPTAFYLCASTKGTDNQPQHFGDGTRLSIL.

This clone was seen just once. Because the CDR3's place on the DNA is in doubt, the DNA is left out and the CDR3 is given as listed by TCRdb. The CDR3 sequence: CASSSVPGSYGYTF. The chain has TRBV5-1 and TRBJ1-2. The CDR3 is 14 residues long, ends included. CDR1 is SGHRS, CDR2 YFSETQ, per germline.

The chain uses TRBV29-1 and TRBJ2-7; D call uncertain. Trimming removed 7 bases from V and 4 bases from J, with 11 bases in between. The germline V gene has CDR1 SQVTM and CDR2 ANQGSEA. CDR3 length: 11 residues. In nucleotides, the CDR3 is TGCAGCGCGCGGACCGCTTACGAGCAGTACTTC. Translating it yields CSARTAYEQYF.

This chain links TRBV5-1 with TRBJ1-5; D might be TRBD1 (6 bases). From germline, CDR1 is SGHRS and CDR2 YFSETQ. Trimming pared 3 bases from V and 6 bases from J, leaving 10 bases between. This CDR3 region has 13 residues. As DNA, the CDR3 is TGCGCCAGCAGCTCTCAGACAGGTCAGCCCCAGCATTTT. Encoded protein: CASSSQTGQPQHF.

The chain combines TRBV6-6 with TRBJ2-1; D gene ambiguous. CDR1 is MNHNY, CDR2 SVGAGI, per germline (reference sequence). V lost 8 bases and J lost 3, with 8 bases in between. This CDR3 comprises 12 residues. CDR3 region: CASGPYYNEQFF. The CDR3 DNA sequence: TGTGCCAGCGGGCCGTACTACAATGAGCAGTTCTTC.

V usage is TRBV18 and J usage is TRBJ1-1; TRBD1 might be the D (6 bases). Germline CDR1 is KGHSH and CDR2 is LQKENI. Trimming stripped 2 bases from V and 5 bases from J, with 15 bases between. The CDR3 extends over 15 amino acids. The CDR3 reads CASSPGGSVGTEAFF. The CDR3 DNA follows: TGTGCCAGCTCACCAGGGGGCTCCGTGGGGACTGAAGCTTTCTTT.

V gene TRBV10-3 combines with J gene TRBJ2-3; D possibly matches TRBD1 or TRBD2 (5 bases each). Germline values: CDR1 ENHRY, CDR2 SYGVKD. The CDR3 consists of 15 residues. V lost 5 bases and J 0 bases, leaving 12 bases between the germline ends. CDR3 residues: CAISSNRDSTDTQYF. Written as DNA, the CDR3 is TGTGCCATCAGTTCCAATCGGGACAGCACAGATACGCAGTATTTT.

The chain uses TRBV7-3 and TRBJ2-7, with TRBD2 identical over 12 bases. This CDR3 is 15 amino acids long. In germline, CDR1 is SGHTA, CDR2 FQGTGA. The ends lost 5 bases at V and 7 bases at J; junction bases unmatched: 9. For the CDR3, the DNA is TGTGCCAGCAGCGTGCTAGCGGGAGGGCCGGGGGAGCAGTACTTC. Protein product: CASSVLAGGPGEQYF.

V is TRBV14 and J is TRBJ2-3; no reliable D call. CDR3 length: 12 residues. The V end lost 5 bases, the J end lost 7 bases, and 10 bases lay between the germline ends. CDR1 and CDR2 (germline): SGHDN, FVKESK. CDR3 protein: CASSSGLYTQYF. The CDR3 region has the DNA TGTGCCAGCAGCTCCGGCCTGTATACGCAGTATTTT.

This rearrangement joins TRBV28 to TRBJ1-6; D is undetermined. The CDR3 contains 13 residues. The germline V gene encodes CDR1 MDHEN and CDR2 SYDVKM. V dropped 9 bases and J dropped 10 bases, with 16 bases sitting between them. CDR3 in DNA: TGTGCCAGATTAAGGGTCCGGGGATCACCCCTCCACTTT. This codes for CARLRVRGSPLHF.

This clone was found a few times. The rearrangement links TRBV2 to TRBJ2-1; 7 bases are shared with TRBD2. Germline V CDR1 and CDR2: SNHLY, FYNNEI. This CDR3 spans 14 amino acids. The trim removed 6 bases at V and 5 bases at J, leaving 7 bases unmatched. The CDR3 here is CASSSGLKDNEQFF. As DNA, the CDR3 is TGTGCCAGCAGCTCGGGACTAAAAGACAATGAGCAGTTCTTC.

The chain recombines TRBV6-6 with TRBJ1-2; TRBD1 matches at 7 bases. CDR1 is MNHNY, CDR2 SVGAGI, per germline (reference sequence). V gave up 4 bases and J gave up 1 base; unmatched junction bases: 3. The length of the CDR3 is 14 residues. CDR3 DNA: TGTGCCAGCAGTTCCCGGGACAGTAACTATGGCTACACCTTC. As protein: CASSSRDSNYGYTF.

The rearrangement links TRBV6-2 or TRBV6-3 to TRBJ2-1; a weak D match, TRBD2 (5 bases). Per the germline V gene, CDR1 is MNHEY and CDR2 is SVGEGT. This CDR3 comprises 14 residues. Trimming stripped 2 bases from V and 11 bases from J, with 16 bases between. Here the CDR3 reads CASSYLLGSYQQFF. CDR3 bases: TGTGCCAGCAGTTACCTACTAGGTTCCTACCAGCAGTTCTTC.

This clone was found a few times. The rearrangement links TRBV5-1 to TRBJ2-1; D gene unclear. Trimming shortened V by 4 bases and J by 6 bases, and 14 bases separated the two germline ends. The CDR3 covers 14 residues. The germline V gene has CDR1 SGHRS and CDR2 YFSETQ. CDR3 sequence reads: CASSPVVAGNEQFF. In nucleotides, the CDR3 is TGCGCCAGCAGCCCGGTGGTTGCAGGCAATGAGCAGTTCTTC.

V gene TRBV24-1 combines with J gene TRBJ2-1; possible D gene TRBD2, 5 bases. CDR1 KGHDR and CDR2 SFDVKD come from the germline V gene. This CDR3 contains 16 residues. V was shortened by 5 bases and J by 6 bases, with 19 bases between the two germline ends. The CDR3 loop is CATSGGSAPPFNEQFF. For the CDR3, the DNA is TGTGCCACCAGTGGGGGTAGCGCCCCACCTTTCAATGAGCAGTTCTTC.

DNA for the CDR3: TGTGCCAGCAGCTTCAGCACCGGGGAGCTGTTTTTT. Protein sequence: CASSFSTGELFF. The V gene is TRBV7-8, the J gene TRBJ2-2, with D unresolved. CDR1 is SGHVS and CDR2 is FQNEAQ in the germline V gene. The CDR3 is 12 amino acids. V was trimmed by 3 bases and J by 4 bases, leaving 3 bases between them.

The chain links TRBV11-2 to TRBJ2-7, with 10 bases fitting TRBD1. J lost 2 bases, V lost 1 base, and 5 bases had no gene match. CDR1 is SGHAT and CDR2 is FQNNGV in the germline V gene. The CDR3 consists of 16 residues. For the CDR3, the DNA is TGTGCCAGCAGCTTAGTTGGTGGACAGGGGGCCTACGAGCAGTACTTC. Protein sequence: CASSLVGGQGAYEQYF.